A selection of T cell receptor beta chains follows, all from one sample in a study of spatial heterogeneity in lung cancer. TCRdb re-derived calls from the 5' RACE reads in MiXCR, one entry per CDR3 protein. The sample includes 9,500 to 12,000 distinct CDR3 sequences, over 10% of them seen just once. The specimen comprised lung tumor tissue, sampled at surgery. The receptors here all came from a female donor with early-stage non-small cell lung cancer. Both conserved end residues are part of each CDR3. D genes are given only for firm matches. Some rows have no size entry. The others give once, few or many, or a class for an expanded clone.

size: many
V: TRBV18
J: TRBJ1-5
D: .
DNA: TGTGCCAGCTCTTCCGGGGATTACAATCAGCCCCAGCATTTT
CDR3: CASSSGDYNQPQHF

size: .
V: TRBV11-1
J: TRBJ2-3
D: .
DNA: TGTGCCAGCAGCTTAGGCGGGACCCTTGGAGATACGCAGTATTTT
CDR3: CASSLGGTLGDTQYF

size: medium-sized
V: TRBV29-1
J: TRBJ2-1
D: TRBD2
DNA: TGCAGCGCCGGGGGGGCTAGCGGGTTTTTTGAGCAGTTCTTC
CDR3: CSAGGASGFFEQFF

size: medium-sized
V: TRBV10-3
J: TRBJ2-7
D: .
DNA: TGTGCCATCAGCGAGACTAGCTCCTACGAGCAGTACTTC
CDR3: CAISETSSYEQYF

size: medium-sized
V: TRBV6-5
J: TRBJ2-5
D: .
DNA: TGTGCCAGCAGTTACTCAGGCGAGACCCAGTACTTC
CDR3: CASSYSGETQYF

size: medium-sized
V: TRBV30
J: TRBJ1-4
D: .
DNA: TGTGCCTGGACCCCTCCGACAGACCCAGGTGAAAAACTGTTTTTT
CDR3: CAWTPPTDPGEKLFF

size: few
V: TRBV5-1
J: TRBJ2-3
D: TRBD1
DNA: TGCGCCAGCAGCCAACTGGGACAGGGGGCCACAGATACGCAGTATTTT
CDR3: CASSQLGQGATDTQYF

size: .
V: TRBV2
J: TRBJ2-3
D: .
DNA: TGTGCCAGCAGTCGGGAGAGGGGCACAGATACGCAGTATTTT
CDR3: CASSRERGTDTQYF

size: many
V: TRBV5-1
J: TRBJ1-1
D: .
DNA: TGCGCCAGCAGCCCGACCCGGGCCAGCATAGAAGCTTTCTTT
CDR3: CASSPTRASIEAFF

size: many
V: TRBV29-1
J: TRBJ2-1
D: TRBD1
DNA: TGCAGCGTCTGGACAGGGACGGATGAGCAGTTCTTC
CDR3: CSVWTGTDEQFF

size: many
V: TRBV10-3
J: TRBJ2-6
D: TRBD1
DNA: TGTGCCATCAGCCCCGGGACAGGGGGGACTGGGGCCAACGTCCTGACTTTC
CDR3: CAISPGTGGTGANVLTF

size: many
V: TRBV4-1
J: TRBJ2-7
D: TRBD2
DNA: TGCGCCAGCAGCTCCCTGGGAGCGGGAAAGGGGGAGCAGTACTTC
CDR3: CASSSLGAGKGEQYF

size: many
V: TRBV20-1
J: TRBJ2-1
D: TRBD2
DNA: TGCAGTGCTCTTCTAGCGGTGAATGAGCAGTTCTTC
CDR3: CSALLAVNEQFF

size: many
V: TRBV20-1
J: TRBJ1-4
D: .
DNA: TGCAGTGCTAGCGCAGGGTGGGGTAATGAAAAACTGTTTTTT
CDR3: CSASAGWGNEKLFF

size: medium-sized
V: TRBV6-1
J: TRBJ1-1
D: .
DNA: TGTGCCAGCAGTGAACGGCCCTCGGGAGACACTGAAGCTTTCTTT
CDR3: CASSERPSGDTEAFF

size: many
V: TRBV9
J: TRBJ2-1
D: .
DNA: TGTGCCAGCAGCCCCGGGACCTACGCCACGGATGAGCAGTTCTTC
CDR3: CASSPGTYATDEQFF

size: many
V: TRBV12-3/TRBV12-4
J: TRBJ1-4
D: TRBD1
DNA: TGTGCCAGCAGTTTACTGGGACAGGGGACTGAAAAACTGTTTTTT
CDR3: CASSLLGQGTEKLFF

size: .
V: TRBV27
J: TRBJ2-2
D: TRBD1
DNA: TGTGCCAGCAGGAGAGGACAGGCCGGGGAGCTGTTTTTT
CDR3: CASRRGQAGELFF